This paragraph reports one T cell receptor beta chain. This entry comes from a study of blood T cell repertoires in COVID-19. On the study more broadly: The origin of the acute and convalescent COVID-19 samples was the United States, Italy and Spain. PBMCs, B-cell-depleted T cells, or T cells were the source of the cDNA or gDNA that made up the material.

In the original processing: By means of reference gene primer amplification, nucleated cell counts were estimated. TCRdb's table, derived via immunoSEQ multiplex PCR, lists solely in-frame clones and lacks some. D and trimming come from the DNA, and the V and J calls and clone size come from that table. The sample carries about 73,000 clones, over 80% recorded once. The sample was peripheral blood. This clonotype was sampled from an older man with active or convalescent COVID-19.

The CDR3 nucleotides read TGTGCCAGCAGCTGGGGGGGTTACACGGGAAACGAGCAGTACTTC. Its translation: CASSWGGYTGNEQYF. The chain uses TRBV5-4 and TRBJ2-7; 7 nucleotides align to TRBD2. V lost 3 bases and J lost 5; bases outside the gene matches: 11. The germline CDR1 and CDR2 sequences are SGHNT and YYREEE (reference sequence). The length of the CDR3 is 15 residues.